A selection of T cell receptor beta chains follows, all from one sample in a study of T cell responses to AZD1222 COVID-19 vaccine. Some clones are missing from TCRdb's copy, which holds only in-frame ones; the method was immunoSEQ multiplex PCR. The table records fewer than 120,000 clones, about 85% of them present only once. The source material was peripheral blood, sampled on day 0 of AZD1222 vaccination. These receptors all stem from an adult in good health. Each CDR3 is given without its conserved first and last residue. The order of the fields is V gene, CDR3 protein.

v_gene: TRBV6-5
CDR3aa: ASTGIRAGGYT

v_gene: TRBV7-3
CDR3aa: ASSEGGSGNTIY

v_gene: TRBV6-5
CDR3aa: ASSRDRGLGELF

v_gene: TRBV6-6
CDR3aa: ASSFSRVEGQPQH

v_gene: TRBV28
CDR3aa: ASSSDPGTGANVLT

v_gene: TRBV9
CDR3aa: ASSVRGTSNEQF

v_gene: TRBV5-1
CDR3aa: ASSSGQGYYGYT

v_gene: TRBV12-2
CDR3aa: ASRLLPRDTLVNIADTQY

v_gene: TRBV19
CDR3aa: ASSELALTGGFSGANVLT

v_gene: TRBV7-6
CDR3aa: ASSLGQGAAGYGYT

v_gene: TRBV10-2
CDR3aa: AAGRANTEAF

v_gene: TRBV28
CDR3aa: ASSLWGQGGNTEAF

v_gene: TRBV3-1/TRBV3-2
CDR3aa: ASSQVPLNTEAF

v_gene: TRBV2
CDR3aa: ASSTGVLEQY

v_gene: TRBV7-9
CDR3aa: ASSLAELAGGWWF

v_gene: TRBV1
CDR3aa: TSSQASRDFYNEQF

v_gene: TRBV19
CDR3aa: ARRVRLVTSTDTQY

v_gene: TRBV6-5
CDR3aa: ASRWKQGVEQY

v_gene: TRBV28
CDR3aa: ASSLPATGDPYEQY

v_gene: TRBV7-3
CDR3aa: ASSSYGAGASNTGELF

v_gene: TRBV28
CDR3aa: ASSFRRGNYGYT

v_gene: TRBV5-5
CDR3aa: ASSLASDYGYT